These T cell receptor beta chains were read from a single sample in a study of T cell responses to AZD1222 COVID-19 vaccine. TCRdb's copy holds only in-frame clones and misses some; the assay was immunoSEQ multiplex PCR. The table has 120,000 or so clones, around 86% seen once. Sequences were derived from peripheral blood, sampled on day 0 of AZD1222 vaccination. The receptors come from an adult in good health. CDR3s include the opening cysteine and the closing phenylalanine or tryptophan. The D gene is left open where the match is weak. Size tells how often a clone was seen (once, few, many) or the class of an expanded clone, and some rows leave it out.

CDR3aa: CATSRAGRQGSGNYGYTF; CDR3nt: TGTGCCACCAGCAGAGCCGGGAGACAGGGGAGCGGTAACTATGGCTACACCTTC; d_gene: TRBD1; abundance: once; v_gene: TRBV15; j_gene: TRBJ1-2
CDR3aa: CASAAVRGPQHF; CDR3nt: TGTGCCAGCGCTGCAGTGAGGGGGCCCCAGCATTTT; d_gene: -; abundance: -; v_gene: TRBV25-1; j_gene: TRBJ1-5
CDR3aa: CASSVGDLVGGARFF; CDR3nt: TGTGCCAGCAGCGTAGGTGATTTAGTAGGGGGGGCCCGGTTCTTC; d_gene: -; abundance: -; v_gene: TRBV9; j_gene: TRBJ2-1
CDR3aa: CASSFKGQNQPQHF; CDR3nt: TGTGCCAGCAGTTTCAAGGGGCAGAATCAGCCCCAGCATTTT; d_gene: -; abundance: once; v_gene: TRBV6-2/TRBV6-3; j_gene: TRBJ1-5
CDR3aa: CASSGRGHSEQYF; CDR3nt: TGTGCCAGCAGTGGCAGGGGGCACAGCGAGCAGTACTTC; d_gene: -; abundance: -; v_gene: TRBV21-1; j_gene: TRBJ2-7
CDR3aa: CASSTWVNYGYTF; CDR3nt: TGTGCCAGCAGCACATGGGTTAACTATGGCTACACCTTC; d_gene: -; abundance: -; v_gene: TRBV7-2; j_gene: TRBJ1-2
CDR3aa: CASRDWASGTDTQYF; CDR3nt: TGCGCCAGCAGGGACTGGGCTAGCGGGACAGATACGCAGTATTTT; d_gene: TRBD2; abundance: -; v_gene: TRBV10-2; j_gene: TRBJ2-3
CDR3aa: CASLGQGRYTQYF; CDR3nt: TGTGCCAGCCTGGGACAGGGGCGGTATACGCAGTATTTT; d_gene: TRBD1; abundance: once; v_gene: TRBV19; j_gene: TRBJ2-3
CDR3aa: CASSPVAGVNTGELFF; CDR3nt: TGTGCCAGCTCACCAGTAGCGGGGGTAAACACCGGGGAGCTGTTTTTT; d_gene: TRBD2; abundance: -; v_gene: TRBV18; j_gene: TRBJ2-2
CDR3aa: CASSPALAGGTQETQYF; CDR3nt: TGTGCCAGCAGCCCCGCCCTAGCGGGGGGGACCCAAGAGACCCAGTACTTC; d_gene: TRBD2; abundance: -; v_gene: TRBV7-2; j_gene: TRBJ2-5
CDR3aa: CASSPGLGNSPLHF; CDR3nt: TGCGCCAGCAGCCCCGGTTTAGGGAATTCACCCCTCCACTTT; d_gene: -; abundance: -; v_gene: TRBV4-1; j_gene: TRBJ1-6
CDR3aa: CASSSQQGPNYGYTF; CDR3nt: TGTGCCAGCAGCTCGCAACAGGGACCGAACTATGGCTACACCTTC; d_gene: -; abundance: -; v_gene: TRBV13; j_gene: TRBJ1-2
CDR3aa: CASSQDSGYEQYF; CDR3nt: TGTGCCAGCAGCCAAGATAGCGGCTACGAGCAGTACTTC; d_gene: -; abundance: -; v_gene: TRBV3-1/TRBV3-2; j_gene: TRBJ2-7
CDR3aa: CSVASGRRQPQHF; CDR3nt: TGCAGCGTTGCTTCAGGGCGACGCCAGCCCCAGCATTTT; d_gene: -; abundance: -; v_gene: TRBV29-1; j_gene: TRBJ1-5
CDR3aa: CASTNRQGGEKLFF; CDR3nt: TGTGCCAGTACGAATCGACAGGGAGGTGAAAAACTGTTTTTT; d_gene: TRBD1; abundance: -; v_gene: TRBV19; j_gene: TRBJ1-4
CDR3aa: CASSQWLGREGDGYTF; CDR3nt: TGTGCCAGCAGCCAATGGTTAGGCAGGGAAGGGGATGGCTACACCTTC; d_gene: -; abundance: -; v_gene: TRBV3-1/TRBV3-2; j_gene: TRBJ1-2